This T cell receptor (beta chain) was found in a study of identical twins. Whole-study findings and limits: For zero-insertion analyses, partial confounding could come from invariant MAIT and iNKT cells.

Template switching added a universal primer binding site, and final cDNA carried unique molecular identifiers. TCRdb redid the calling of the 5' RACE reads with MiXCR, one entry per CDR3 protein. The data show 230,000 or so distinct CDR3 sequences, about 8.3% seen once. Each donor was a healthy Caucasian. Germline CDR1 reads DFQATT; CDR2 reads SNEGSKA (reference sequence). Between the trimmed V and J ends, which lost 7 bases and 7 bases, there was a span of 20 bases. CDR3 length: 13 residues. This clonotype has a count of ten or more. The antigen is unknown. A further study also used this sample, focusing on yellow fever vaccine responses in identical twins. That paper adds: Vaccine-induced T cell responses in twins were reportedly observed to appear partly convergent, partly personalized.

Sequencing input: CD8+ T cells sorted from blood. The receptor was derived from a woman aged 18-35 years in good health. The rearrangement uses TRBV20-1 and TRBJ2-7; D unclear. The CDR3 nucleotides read TGCAGTGGCCCGTCGGGTGAACGTAGGGAGCAGTACTTC. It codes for CSGPSGERREQYF.